This passage covers 12 T cell receptor beta chains from one sample sequenced in a study of vaccination and CD4 T cells after COVID-19 (dated by TCRdb to between 2021 and 2024). This specimen's treatment or condition label, interpreted: 10-day PBMC culture with coronavirus spike peptide pools or control peptides (ViraFEST assay). CD4+ T cells from unexposed donors were collected before the COVID-19 pandemic (2011-2018). The receptor library was made with PCR. This sample was sequenced with an Illumina iSeq 100. TCR sequencing of DNA from cultured CD4+ T cells used the Oncomine TCR Beta short-read assay at the Johns Hopkins FTIC core. The raw public data were reprocessed by TCRdb itself: fastp quality trimming at Q25, MiXCR clonotype calling, in-frame beta chains only. For every CDR3 protein sequence, its rows merge into one entry that carries the most common genes and DNA. Recorded for this sample are about 7,000 distinct CDR3 sequences; 25% to 30% of them occurred a single time. Around 29% of the sample is in the top ten clones.

Their target antigens are unknown. Sequenced sample: CD4+ T cells from blood, cultured in vitro. Source of these receptors: a human donor in good health.

This rearrangement joins TRBV20-1 to TRBJ1-2; 9 nucleotides agree with TRBD1. CDR3 length: 15 residues. J gave up 6 bases and V 6 bases, and 14 bases lay outside the gene matches. Per germline, CDR1 DFQATT and CDR2 SNEGSKA (reference sequence). The chain's CDR3 is CSAMGQGGSPDGYTF. CDR3 sequence (DNA): TGCAGTGCCATGGGACAGGGAGGATCACCAGATGGCTACACCTTC.

The V gene is TRBV5-1, the J gene TRBJ1-6, with D possibly being TRBD1 (5 bases). The CDR3 length is 14 residues. CDR1 and CDR2 (germline): SGHRS, YFSETQ. Trimming took off 4 bases at V and 7 bases at J, with 12 bases between the two ends. CDR3 DNA: TGCGCCAGCAGCGAGGGACTGATCAATTCACCCCTCCACTTT. It is translated as CASSEGLINSPLHF.

CDR3 region: CASSQEGGRGGIDTQYF. CDR3 sequence (DNA): TGTGCCAGCAGCCAAGAGGGGGGGCGGGGGGGCATAGATACGCAGTATTTT. The chain uses TRBV4-2 and TRBJ2-3; 9 bases map to TRBD2. Trimming took 0 bases from V and 5 from J; bases not matched to a gene: 9. The CDR3 consists of 17 residues. Germline CDR1 is LGHNA and CDR2 is YNFKEQ.

The chain recombines TRBV15 with TRBJ2-3; TRBD2 aligns across 9 bases. V was pared by 3 bases and J by 4 bases, with 5 bases of the junction left unmatched. CDR1 is LNHNV and CDR2 is YYDKDF in the germline V gene (reference sequence). The CDR3 is 15 amino acids. CDR3 sequence (DNA): TGTGCCACCAGCAGGATGCGGGGGGGCTCAGATACGCAGTATTTT. It is translated as CATSRMRGGSDTQYF.

This clonotype is deemed medium-sized. The rearrangement uses TRBV7-8 and TRBJ2-5, with D perhaps TRBD1 or TRBD2 (5 bases each). CDR3 size: 13 residues. Germline CDR1 is SGHVS and CDR2 is FQNEAQ. Trimming pared 6 bases from V and 5 bases from J, leaving 13 bases between. The CDR3 loop reads CASRLGVGETQYF. The CDR3 DNA follows: TGTGCCAGCAGACTAGGGGTGGGGGAGACCCAGTACTTC.

There are a few counts of this clonotype. J is TRBJ1-5 and V is TRBV7-9, with D tentatively TRBD1 (6 bases). The V end lost 1 base, the J end lost 2 bases, and 15 bases lay between the germline ends. Germline V lookup: CDR1 SEHNR, CDR2 FQNEAQ (reference sequence). The CDR3 length is 17 residues. The CDR3 coding sequence is TGTGCCAGCAGCTTAGTTTCAGGGGCCCTAGGCAATCAGCCCCAGCATTTT. It codes for CASSLVSGALGNQPQHF. Variable domain in full (rest from reference TRBV7-9 and TRBJ1-5): DTGVSQNPRHKITKRGQNVTFRCDPISEHNRLYWYRQTLGQGPEFLTYFQNEAQLEKSRLLSDRFSAERPKGSFSTLEIQRTEQGDSAMYLCASSLVSGALGNQPQHFGDGTRLSIL.

This clonotype is deemed medium-sized. Here the CDR3 reads CSASRRGSMNTEAFF. The CDR3 nucleotides are TGCAGTGCTAGCCGCAGGGGGTCTATGAACACTGAAGCTTTCTTT. The J gene is TRBJ1-1, the V gene TRBV20-1, with 7 bases identical to TRBD1. The CDR3 consists of 15 residues. The germline gives CDR1 DFQATT, CDR2 SNEGSKA (reference sequence). V shed 3 bases and J 0 bases; nucleotides not matched to a gene: 7.

This clonotype showed up just a few times. V is TRBV29-1 and J is TRBJ2-5; the D is unclear. This CDR3 has 12 residues. V gave up 4 bases and J gave up 5 bases, with 11 bases separating them. The germline V gene has CDR1 SQVTM and CDR2 ANQGSEA. The CDR3 sequence: CSVGPGEETQYF. The CDR3 DNA follows: TGCAGCGTTGGTCCCGGTGAGGAGACCCAGTACTTC.

There are a few counts of this clonotype. The chain couples TRBV7-9 to TRBJ2-5, with 7 bases that match TRBD1. Germline CDR1 SEHNR, CDR2 FQNEAQ (reference sequence). The CDR3 loop spans 14 amino acids. V lost 7 bases and J lost 3; bases outside the gene matches: 8. The CDR3 DNA reads TGTGCCAGCACCACCGGGACAGCCGAAGAGACCCAGTACTTC. It yields the protein CASTTGTAEETQYF. Full variable domain (missing parts from reference TRBV7-9 and TRBJ2-5): DTGVSQNPRHKITKRGQNVTFRCDPISEHNRLYWYRQTLGQGPEFLTYFQNEAQLEKSRLLSDRFSAERPKGSFSTLEIQRTEQGDSAMYLCASTTGTAEETQYFGPGTRLLVL.

In its sample, this clonotype is medium-sized. This chain links TRBV6-1 with TRBJ1-2; maybe TRBD1 (5 bases). CDR3 size: 12 residues. Germline V gives CDR1 MNHNS, CDR2 SASEGT. Trimming cost V 6 bases and J 2 bases, with 7 bases left between them. CDR3 DNA sequence: TGTGCCAGCAGCCGGGACAACTATGGCTACACCTTC. The encoded protein is CASSRDNYGYTF.

The rearrangement joins TRBV11-2 to TRBJ2-7; 8 bases match TRBD2. The CDR3 loop spans 17 amino acids. Germline trimming cut 5 bases from V and 3 bases from J; bases unmatched to any gene: 15. The germline V gene encodes CDR1 SGHAT and CDR2 FQNNGV. As DNA, the CDR3 is TGTGCCAGCAGCCCCTCGGGGACTAGATCTGGGGACTACGAGCAGTACTTC. This gives the protein CASSPSGTRSGDYEQYF.

This clonotype ranks as medium-sized. This rearrangement joins TRBV7-3 to TRBJ2-3; D is possibly TRBD2 (5 bases). The germline gives CDR1 SGHTA, CDR2 FQGTGA. With 2 bases removed from V and 4 bases from J, the gap between germline ends came to 7 bases. The CDR3 has 13 amino acids. The CDR3 sequence: CASSLGEPDTQYF. The CDR3 DNA reads as TGTGCCAGCAGCTTAGGGGAGCCAGATACGCAGTATTTT. Together with reference TRBV7-3 and TRBJ2-3, the CDR3 gives the full variable domain: GAGVSQTPSNKVTEKGKYVELRCDPISGHTALYWYRQSLGQGPEFLIYFQGTGAADDSGLPNDRFFAVRPEGSVSTLKIQRTERGDSAVYLCASSLGEPDTQYFGPGTRLTVL.